The 8 T cell receptor beta chains given below trace back to one sample, sequenced in a study of sequential checkpoint blockade in melanoma. Sequencing was performed with immunoSEQ multiplex PCR; in TCRdb, only in-frame clones are kept and a portion is missing. The sample contains around 40,000 clones, 70% to 90% of which appear only once. Treatment given: randomized to nivolumab then ipilimumab (arm A) or the reverse (arm B). The sample was CD8+ T cells sorted from blood (inferred from file names), taken from a patient given nivolumab and ipilimumab in sequence. These receptors were taken from a human donor with melanoma.

The rearrangement uses TRBV5-8 and TRBJ2-3; D remains ambiguous. V was pared by 2 bases and J by 2 bases, with 9 bases between. CDR3 length equals 14 residues. Germline V lookup: CDR1 SGHTS, CDR2 YDEGEE. The DNA for the CDR3 is TGTGCCAGCAGCTTAAGAGCCAACACAGATACGCAGTATTTT. Amino acid sequence: CASSLRANTDTQYF.

The chain has TRBV27 and TRBJ2-7, with 8 bases matching TRBD2. The V and J ends lost 5 bases and 3 bases, in that order; junction bases with no gene match: 6. Germline lookup yields CDR1 MNHEY and CDR2 SMNVEV (reference sequence). The CDR3 spans 14 residues. The CDR3 DNA follows: TGTGCCAGCAGTCCAAGCGGGAGACTCTACGAGCAGTACGTC. It specifies CASSPSGRLYEQYV.

The chain carries TRBV11-3 and TRBJ2-7; TRBD2 matches at 10 bases. V dropped 0 bases and J dropped 7; count of bases not matched to a gene: 9. CDR3 length: 16 residues. From germline, CDR1 is SGHNT and CDR2 YENEEA. DNA for the CDR3: TGTGCCAGCAGCTTAGATTGGCTAGCGGGAGCTTGTGAGCAGTACGTC. Amino acid sequence: CASSLDWLAGACEQYV.

This clone is a singleton in its sample. V and J are TRBV2 and TRBJ2-7; 9 positions match TRBD1. Trimming at V came to 9 bases and at J to 5 bases, leaving 14 bases not matched to a gene. The CDR3 extends over 15 amino acids. Germline lookup yields CDR1 SNHLY and CDR2 FYNNEI. The CDR3 here is CASNNRGRFPNEQYF. As DNA, the CDR3 is TGTGCCAGTAATAACAGGGGGCGTTTTCCCAACGAGCAGTACTTC. The whole variable domain, filled in from reference TRBV2 and TRBJ2-7, reads EPEVTQTPSHQVTQMGQEVILRCVPISNHLYFYWYRQILGQKVEFLVSFYNNEISEKSEIFDDQFSVERPDGSNFTLKIRSTKLEDSAMYFCASNNRGRFPNEQYFGPGTRLTVT.

The V gene is TRBV2, the J gene TRBJ2-1; TRBD1 is a possible D gene (6 bases). Trimming stripped 9 bases from V and 6 bases from J, with 9 bases between. The CDR3 extends over 11 amino acids. The V gene's germline CDR1 is SNHLY and CDR2 FYNNEI. CDR3 amino acids: CARTGSNEQFF. In DNA form, the CDR3 reads TGTGCCAGGACAGGAAGCAATGAGCAGTTCTTC.

The chain carries TRBV10-1 and TRBJ2-7, with 8 bases identical to TRBD2. The V gene end was trimmed by 6 bases and the J gene end by 2 bases; junction bases not matched to a gene: 12. Germline V gene lookup returns CDR1 WNHNN and CDR2 SYGVQD (reference sequence). The CDR3 length is 16 residues. The CDR3, as DNA: TGCGCCAGCAGGGAAGATAGCGGGACCTCCCCCTACGAGCAGTACGTC. This translates into CASREDSGTSPYEQYV.

V is TRBV30 and J is TRBJ2-7, with TRBD1 matching over 10 bases. Germline CDR1 GTSNPN, CDR2 SVGIG (reference sequence). The CDR3 has 17 amino acids. The V and J ends lost 3 bases and 0 bases, in that order; junction bases with no gene match: 11. CDR3 sequence reads: CAWRDPGQGPFSYEQYF. The DNA for the CDR3 is TGTGCCTGGAGGGACCCGGGACAGGGGCCCTTCTCCTACGAGCAGTACTTC.

The CDR3: CASSQKRERFWEQFF. The CDR3, as DNA: TGTGCCAGCAGTCAAAAGCGGGAGAGGTTTTGGGAGCAGTTCTTC. The J gene is TRBJ2-1, the V gene TRBV6-5; 8 positions match TRBD2. This CDR3 comprises 15 residues. The V and J ends lost 5 bases and 10 bases, in that order; junction bases with no gene match: 13. From germline, CDR1 is MNHEY and CDR2 SVGAGI.